The 5 T cell receptor beta chains reported below all come from one sample, sequenced in a study of blood T cell repertoires in COVID-19. TCRdb's table, derived via immunoSEQ multiplex PCR, lists solely in-frame clones and lacks some. The sample lists 90,000 to 120,000 clones, roughly nine tenths occurring once. Source material: peripheral blood. The source is a man between 60 and 75 years old with acute or convalescent COVID-19.

This chain connects TRBV27 to TRBJ1-2; perhaps TRBD1 as D (5 bases). Trimming left V 5 bases short and J 1 base short, with 14 bases between. The germline V gene encodes CDR1 MNHEY and CDR2 SMNVEV (reference sequence). The CDR3 has 15 amino acids. The CDR3 loop is CASSMTVSINYGYTF. CDR3 sequence (DNA): TGTGCCAGCAGTATGACAGTCTCCATTAACTATGGCTACACCTTC.

The chain uses TRBV5-1 and TRBJ1-3; no reliable D call. V lost 0 bases, J lost 1 base, and 8 bases lay in between. Germline V lookup: CDR1 SGHRS, CDR2 YFSETQ. The CDR3 extends over 15 amino acids. The CDR3 nucleotides read TGCGCCAGCAGCTTGGGATCCAGGTCTGGAAACACCATATATTTT. Its translation: CASSLGSRSGNTIYF.

A remark on this clone: Within the sample, other DNA sequences also encode this same CDR3. V is TRBV18 and J is TRBJ2-2, with 7 positions matching TRBD1. This CDR3 is built from 16 residues. V trimming: 0 bases; J trimming: 1 base; junction bases outside the gene matches: 2. Germline V gene lookup returns CDR1 KGHSH and CDR2 LQKENI. DNA of the CDR3: TGTGCCAGCTCACCACCGGGACAGAGGAACACCGGGGAGCTGTTTTTT. Protein product: CASSPPGQRNTGELFF.

This chain links TRBV27 with TRBJ1-2, with TRBD1 matching 10 bases. Germline CDR1 is MNHEY and CDR2 is SMNVEV (reference sequence). Germline trimming cut 3 bases from V and 8 bases from J; bases unmatched to any gene: 6. This CDR3 is 14 amino acids long. The CDR3 DNA reads as TGTGCCAGCAGTTTCCGACAGGGGGCGCACGGCTACACCTTC. Its protein is CASSFRQGAHGYTF.

The rearrangement links TRBV18 to TRBJ1-5; 7 bases fit TRBD1. Trimming removed 3 bases from V and 5 bases from J; junction bases left unmatched: 4. Germline V gene lookup returns CDR1 KGHSH and CDR2 LQKENI. This CDR3 spans 14 amino acids. The CDR3 protein is CASSPTGPHQPQHF. In nucleotides, the CDR3 is TGTGCCAGCTCACCGACAGGGCCCCATCAGCCCCAGCATTTT.